This TCR beta chain was observed in a study of cytomegalovirus exposure and HLA in healthy donors (dated by TCRdb to about 2017). Describing the broader study: According to a later analysis, one platform produced both the roughly 110 validation repertoires and the roughly 660 repertoires of the first cohort. The study aimed to test whether signatures of past pathogen exposure could be identified by cataloging public T cell receptors. In addition to the first cohort of 500 to 850 subjects, a separate validation cohort of 130 or so different subjects was used. The study combined high-throughput TCR immunosequencing, statistical association of individual TCRs with disease status, and machine learning to predict cytomegalovirus infection status. Results the study describes overall, beyond this receptor: A later analysis lacked HLA typing for the validation cohort, so it scored co-occurrence in that cohort across all 110 or so repertoires. According to the authors, the approach could potentially be generalized to other disease states and immunological phenotypes. Most TCR sequences were observed very rarely across donors, whereas some public TCRs were present in many individuals. The study listed 164 TCR beta chains as associated with cytomegalovirus. In both the original and validation cohorts, the classifier was reported to diagnose cytomegalovirus status with high specificity and sensitivity. In vitro tests confirmed that a few of the cytomegalovirus-associated TCR beta chains recognize cytomegalovirus antigens. In a later analysis, TCRs clustered in the first cohort were found to also tend to co-occur in the 110 or so validation repertoires, with 90% to 95% of cluster scores above 0.

Libraries were built with the immunoSEQ multiplex PCR assay. The original methods were these. To diagnose cytomegalovirus status from the catalog of TCR beta chain sequences, a statistical classification framework was built. Here the immuneACCESS table is served through TCRdb, limited to in-frame sequences with V and J called. Missing clones are a known gap in these copies; in checked studies unresolved V genes cover under half, and the rest lacks a known reason. V and J calls and clone size come straight from that table; D and trimming were deduced from the DNA. The sample data list about 250,000 clones, and approximately 84% of these were observed just once. The ten largest account for about 12% of the sample. Donors formed part of the validation cohort, which comprised over a hundred subjects and was distinct from the first cohort of several hundred subjects. About this clone: What this receptor recognizes is not known. No much larger clone exists at a distance of one base, and base qualities are not known.

CDR1 SSHAT and CDR2 FNYEAQ were looked up in the germline V gene (reference sequence). V is cut by 5 bases and J by 5 bases, and the space between the germline ends is 12 bases. The CDR3 runs 14 residues from the cysteine to the phenylalanine. The kept DNA is CDR3 alone, 42 bases in frame from the first base. This receptor was identified in a man aged 18 to 29 in good health and CMV-seropositive. The V and J genes are TRBV7-7 and TRBJ1-4; TRBD1 might be the D gene, on 5 matching bases. Sequencing was performed on PBMCs. The bases read TGTGCCAGCAGCCCAATAGGGGCGAATGAAAAACTGTTTTTT. This sequence encodes CASSPIGANEKLFF. With all but the CDR3 taken from the reference TRBV7-7 and TRBJ1-4 genes, the full variable domain is: GAGVSQSPRYKVTKRGQDVTLRCDPISSHATLYWYQQALGQGPEFLTYFNYEAQPDKSGLPSDRFSAERPEGSISTLTIQRTEQRDSAMYRCASSPIGANEKLFFGSGTQLSVL.